The clone carrying this TCR beta chain was observed at least ten times. Its antigen is unidentified. TCR beta CDR3 regions were amplified from RNA. A set of HTBI primers served as the primers for a first-round RT-PCR of the TCR CDR3. TCRdb processed the multiplex PCR reads anew with MiXCR; each CDR3 protein has one entry. The table records about 720,000 distinct CDR3 sequences, roughly 20% of them present only once. Uncontrolled infection, other autoimmune disease, pregnancy and lactation each barred patients from inclusion. Clinical symptoms, serum thyroxine, TRAb, thyroid ultrasound and orbital computed tomography established diagnosis. This entry comes from a study of T cells in Graves' hyperthyroidism and ophthalmopathy. General study points: Within blood appeared most thyroid clonotypes that had expanded above 0.001. In validation, the model predicted ophthalmopathy. These predictions came a median roughly seven months before onset.

Germline loops: CDR1 KGHSH, CDR2 LQKENI. The germline V and J ends were trimmed by 1 base and 0 bases, with 10 bases remaining between them. This CDR3 is 16 amino acids long. The sequencing input was blood. The chain links TRBV18 to TRBJ1-5; D unresolved. The clonotype was recovered from a woman in her fifties or sixties with Graves' hyperthyroidism that later progressed to Graves' ophthalmopathy. As DNA, the CDR3 is TGTGCCAGCTCACCACGACCGGGAAATAGCAATCAGCCCCAGCATTTT. Its protein product is CASSPRPGNSNQPQHF.